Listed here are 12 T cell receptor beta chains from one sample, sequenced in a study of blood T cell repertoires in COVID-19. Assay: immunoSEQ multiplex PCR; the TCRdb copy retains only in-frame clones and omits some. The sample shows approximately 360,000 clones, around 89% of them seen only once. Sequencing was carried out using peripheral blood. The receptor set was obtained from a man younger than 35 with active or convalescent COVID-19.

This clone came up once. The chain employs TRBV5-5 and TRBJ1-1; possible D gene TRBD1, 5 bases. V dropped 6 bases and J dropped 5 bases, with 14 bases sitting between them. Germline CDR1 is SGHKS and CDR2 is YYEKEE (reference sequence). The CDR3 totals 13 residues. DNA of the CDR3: TGTGCCAGCACCCATAACCCAGGGACTGAAGCTTTCTTT. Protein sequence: CASTHNPGTEAFF.

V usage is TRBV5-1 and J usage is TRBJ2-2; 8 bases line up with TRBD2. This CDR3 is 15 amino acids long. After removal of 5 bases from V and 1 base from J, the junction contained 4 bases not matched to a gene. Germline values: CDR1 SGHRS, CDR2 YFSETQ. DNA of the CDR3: TGCGCCAGCAGATCTACTAGCGGGAACACCGGGGAGCTGTTTTTT. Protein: CASRSTSGNTGELFF. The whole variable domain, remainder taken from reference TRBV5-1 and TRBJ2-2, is KAGVTQTPRYLIKTRGQQVTLSCSPISGHRSVSWYQQTPGQGLQFLFEYFSETQRNKGNFPGRFSGRQFSNSRSEMNVSTLELGDSALYLCASRSTSGNTGELFFGEGSRLTVL.

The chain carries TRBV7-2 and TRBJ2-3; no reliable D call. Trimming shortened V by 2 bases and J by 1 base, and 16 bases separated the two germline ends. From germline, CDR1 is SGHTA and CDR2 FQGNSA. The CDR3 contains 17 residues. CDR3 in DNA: TGTGCCAGCAGCTTAAATCGCCCTACGGCGGGCACAGATACGCAGTATTTT. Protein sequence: CASSLNRPTAGTDTQYF.

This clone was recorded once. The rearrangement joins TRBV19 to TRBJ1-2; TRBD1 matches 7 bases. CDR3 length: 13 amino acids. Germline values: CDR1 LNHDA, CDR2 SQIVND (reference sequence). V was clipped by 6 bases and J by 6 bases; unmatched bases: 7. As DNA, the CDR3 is TGTGCCAGTAGGTACGGACAGGTAGATGGCTACACCTTC. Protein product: CASRYGQVDGYTF.

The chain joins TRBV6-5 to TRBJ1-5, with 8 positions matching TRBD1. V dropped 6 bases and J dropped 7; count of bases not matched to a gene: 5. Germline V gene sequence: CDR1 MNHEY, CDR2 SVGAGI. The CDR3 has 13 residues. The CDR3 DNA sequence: TGTGCCAGCAGCCGGACAGGGCAGCAGCCCCAGCATTTT. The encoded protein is CASSRTGQQPQHF.

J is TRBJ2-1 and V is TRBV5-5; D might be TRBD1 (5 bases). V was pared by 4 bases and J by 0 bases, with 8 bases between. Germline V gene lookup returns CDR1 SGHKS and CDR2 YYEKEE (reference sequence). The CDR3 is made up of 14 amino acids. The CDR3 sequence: CASSRQSSYNEQFF. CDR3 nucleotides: TGTGCCAGCAGCCGACAGAGCTCCTACAATGAGCAGTTCTTC. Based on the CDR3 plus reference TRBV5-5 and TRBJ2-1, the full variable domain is DAGVTQSPTHLIKTRGQQVTLRCSPISGHKSVSWYQQVLGQGPQFIFQYYEKEERGRGNFPDRFSARQFPNYSSELNVNALLLGDSALYLCASSRQSSYNEQFFGPGTRLTVL.

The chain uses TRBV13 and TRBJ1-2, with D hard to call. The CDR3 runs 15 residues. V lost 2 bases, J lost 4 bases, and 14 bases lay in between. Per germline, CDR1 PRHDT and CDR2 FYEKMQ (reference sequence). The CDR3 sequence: CASSLPWGVGYGYTF. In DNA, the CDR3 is TGTGCCAGCAGCTTACCTTGGGGAGTAGGCTATGGCTACACCTTC.

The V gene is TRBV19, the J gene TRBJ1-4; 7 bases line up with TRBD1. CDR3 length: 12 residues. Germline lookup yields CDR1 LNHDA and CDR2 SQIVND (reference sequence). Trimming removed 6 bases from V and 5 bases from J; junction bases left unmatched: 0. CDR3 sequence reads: CASRTGNEKLFF. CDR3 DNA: TGTGCCAGTAGGACAGGGAATGAAAAACTGTTTTTT.

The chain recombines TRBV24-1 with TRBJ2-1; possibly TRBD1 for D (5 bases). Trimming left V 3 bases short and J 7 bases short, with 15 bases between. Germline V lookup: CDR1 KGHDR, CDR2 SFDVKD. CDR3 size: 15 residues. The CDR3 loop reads CATSDPRQSGNEQFF. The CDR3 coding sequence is TGTGCCACCAGTGATCCCCGACAGTCCGGGAATGAGCAGTTCTTC.

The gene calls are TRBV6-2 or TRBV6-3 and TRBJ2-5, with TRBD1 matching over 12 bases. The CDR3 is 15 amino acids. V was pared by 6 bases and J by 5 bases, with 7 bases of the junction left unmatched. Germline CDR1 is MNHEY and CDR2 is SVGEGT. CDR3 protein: CASSLGQGAAETQYF. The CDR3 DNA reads TGTGCCAGCAGCTTGGGACAGGGGGCTGCTGAGACCCAGTACTTC.

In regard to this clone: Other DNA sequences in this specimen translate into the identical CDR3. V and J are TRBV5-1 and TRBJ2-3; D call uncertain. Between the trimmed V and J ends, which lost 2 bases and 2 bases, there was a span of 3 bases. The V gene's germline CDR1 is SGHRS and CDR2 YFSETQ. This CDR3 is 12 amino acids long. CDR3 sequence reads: CASSLYTDTQYF. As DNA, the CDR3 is TGCGCCAGCAGCTTATACACAGATACGCAGTATTTT.

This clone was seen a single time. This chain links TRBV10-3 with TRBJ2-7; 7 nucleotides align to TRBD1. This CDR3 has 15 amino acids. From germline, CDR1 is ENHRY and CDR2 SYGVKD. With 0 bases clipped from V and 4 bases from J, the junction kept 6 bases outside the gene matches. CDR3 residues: CAISESNRGPYEQYF. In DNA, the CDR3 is TGTGCCATCAGTGAGTCGAATAGGGGGCCGTACGAGCAGTACTTC.